Detailed here is one TCR beta chain. The source of the sample is a study of blood T cell repertoires in COVID-19. The wider study: PBMCs, B-cell-depleted T cells, or T cells provided the cDNA or gDNA that made up the material.

The assay was immunoSEQ multiplex PCR, and TCRdb's table has in-frame clones only and misses some. Among hundreds of thousands of clones, 90% were seen once, and the ten largest hold 0.2% to 0.3%. This clonotype originated in a woman in her late teens or twenties with acute or convalescent COVID-19. The sample comprised peripheral blood.

For the CDR3, the DNA is TGTGCCAGTACCGCGGGCACAAGGGCTTTCTTT. Protein: CASTAGTRAFF. This chain connects TRBV19 to TRBJ1-1; no definite D call. The germline V gene encodes CDR1 LNHDA and CDR2 SQIVND (reference sequence). The V end lost 7 bases, the J end lost 11 bases, and 14 bases lay between the germline ends. The CDR3 loop spans 11 amino acids.